Included here is one T cell receptor (beta chain) sequence, with context. These data originate in a study of T-cell reconstitution after alpha-beta-depleted transplantation in children. The library targeted TCRbeta and was prepared with unique molecular identifiers. TCRdb processed the PCR reads anew with MiXCR; each CDR3 protein has one entry. The sample consists of nearly 550,000 distinct CDR3 sequences, roughly 18% of them appearing once. CDR1 is SGHRS, CDR2 YFSETQ, per germline. The CDR3 length is 16 residues. Trimming at V came to 1 base and at J to 3 bases, leaving 4 bases not matched to a gene.

The receptor comes from a human donor who donated a stem cell graft to a child with acute lymphoblastic leukemia. This chain joins TRBV5-1 and TRBJ2-3, with 11 bases lining up with TRBD1. Here the sequenced sample was PBMCs from the stem cell graft donor, taken from the stem cell graft. In nucleotides, the CDR3 is TGCGCCAGCAGCTTGATGGGACAGGGGGTGACAGATACGCAGTATTTT. This translates into CASSLMGQGVTDTQYF.